These 31 T cell receptor beta chains share one sample of origin, sequenced in a study of blood T cell repertoires in COVID-19. Assay: immunoSEQ multiplex PCR; the TCRdb copy retains only in-frame clones and omits some. The data contain tens of thousands of clones, roughly 86% of them singletons. Sequencing input: peripheral blood. The receptor set was obtained from a man aged 40-55 years with COVID-19, enrolled during active disease.

CDR3 sequence (DNA): TGCGCCAGCAGCCAAGAGACTTTCACAGATACGCAGTATTTT. This sequence encodes CASSQETFTDTQYF. The gene calls are TRBV4-1 and TRBJ2-3; D is unclear. Trimming stripped 0 bases from V and 2 bases from J, with 6 bases between. Germline assignment: CDR1 MGHRA and CDR2 YSYEKL. The length of the CDR3 is 14 residues.

The rearrangement uses TRBV10-3 and TRBJ2-1, with D maybe TRBD2 (6 bases). The V gene's germline CDR1 is ENHRY and CDR2 SYGVKD. This CDR3 has 14 residues. Trimming pared 3 bases from V and 10 bases from J, leaving 16 bases between. CDR3 sequence: CAISDGGALGEQFF. The DNA for the CDR3 is TGTGCCATCAGTGATGGAGGGGCCCTGGGGGAGCAGTTCTTC.

This clone turned up a few times. The V call is TRBV6-5, the J call TRBJ2-2; possible D gene TRBD1, 5 bases. Per germline, CDR1 MNHEY and CDR2 SVGAGI. The CDR3 loop spans 15 amino acids. V dropped 6 bases and J dropped 7 bases, with 18 bases sitting between them. The CDR3 reads CASRAETKQGGELFF. The CDR3 nucleotides read TGTGCCAGCAGGGCTGAAACTAAGCAGGGCGGGGAGCTGTTTTTT.

This clone appeared a few times. The rearrangement joins TRBV4-1 to TRBJ2-3, with no clear D. Germline V gives CDR1 MGHRA, CDR2 YSYEKL. The CDR3 length is 14 residues. Deletions cut 4 bases from V and 3 bases from J, with 11 bases between. The CDR3 sequence: CASSLIGGTDTQYF. CDR3 bases: TGCGCCAGCAGCCTAATCGGTGGTACAGATACGCAGTATTTT.

This chain connects TRBV29-1 to TRBJ1-1; D remains unclear. Germline V gene sequence: CDR1 SQVTM, CDR2 ANQGSEA. The V end was cut by 2 bases, the J end by 1 base, with 8 bases between. CDR3 size: 13 residues. Here the CDR3 DNA reads TGCAGCGTTGAATCCCAGGAGAACACTGAAGCTTTCTTT. Translated: CSVESQENTEAFF.

This rearrangement joins TRBV5-6 to TRBJ2-2; possibly TRBD1 for D (6 bases). From germline, CDR1 is SGHDT and CDR2 YYEEEE. Deletions cut 5 bases from V and 7 bases from J, with 18 bases between. CDR3 size: 15 residues. CDR3 sequence: CASRPQGTRNGELFF. The CDR3 bases are TGTGCCAGCAGGCCACAGGGAACTAGGAACGGGGAGCTGTTTTTT. The full variable domain, rest sourced from reference TRBV5-6 and TRBJ2-2, is DAGVTQSPTHLIKTRGQQVTLRCSPKSGHDTVSWYQQALGQGPQFIFQYYEEEERQRGNFPDRFSGHQFPNYSSELNVNALLLGDSALYLCASRPQGTRNGELFFGEGSRLTVL.

This chain joins TRBV7-9 and TRBJ1-2; D unresolved. Germline CDR1 is SEHNR and CDR2 is FQNEAQ (reference sequence). The CDR3 has 13 amino acids. The germline V and J ends were trimmed by 1 base and 3 bases, with 6 bases remaining between them. CDR3 bases: TGTGCCAGCAGCTTAGACAGACACTATGGCTACACCTTC. This sequence encodes CASSLDRHYGYTF.

This chain connects TRBV5-6 to TRBJ1-4; D not certain. CDR1 and CDR2 from the germline V gene are SGHDT and YYEEEE. CDR3 length: 12 amino acids. Trimming took off 4 bases at V and 1 base at J, with 2 bases between the two ends. This CDR3 is CASSRTNEKLFF. CDR3 nucleotide sequence: TGTGCCAGCAGCCGAACTAATGAAAAACTGTTTTTT.

This clone has just one count. This sequence joins TRBV28 and TRBJ2-7; D is ambiguous. CDR1 MDHEN and CDR2 SYDVKM come from the germline V gene. CDR3 length: 14 amino acids. The germline V and J ends were trimmed by 3 bases and 3 bases, with 12 bases remaining between them. CDR3 sequence (DNA): TGTGCCAGCAGTTTTGGAACAGACGGCTACGAGCAGTACTTC. Translation: CASSFGTDGYEQYF.

This chain uses TRBV29-1 with TRBJ2-3, with 14 nucleotides matching TRBD2. V shed 5 bases and J 11 bases; nucleotides not matched to a gene: 6. The CDR3 loop spans 13 amino acids. The germline V gene has CDR1 SQVTM and CDR2 ANQGSEA. This chain's CDR3 is CSVKTSGGARQYF. The CDR3 coding sequence is TGCAGCGTTAAGACTAGCGGGGGGGCAAGGCAGTATTTT.

The chain is built from TRBV11-2 and TRBJ2-2; 13 nucleotides agree with TRBD2. This CDR3 has 17 residues. CDR1 is SGHAT and CDR2 is FQNNGV in the germline V gene. V lost 2 bases and J lost 3; bases outside the gene matches: 3. CDR3 protein: CASSLRTSGSYTGELFF. DNA for the CDR3: TGTGCCAGCAGCTTACGGACTAGCGGGAGCTACACCGGGGAGCTGTTTTTT.

The chain has TRBV19 and TRBJ1-5; 9 nucleotides match TRBD1. The V gene end was trimmed by 0 bases and the J gene end by 1 base; junction bases not matched to a gene: 10. CDR3 length equals 19 residues. CDR1 is LNHDA and CDR2 is SQIVND in the germline V gene (reference sequence). DNA of the CDR3: TGTGCCAGTAGTATAGATCATCGGACAGGGGATGGGAGCAATCAGCCCCAGCATTTT. Residues: CASSIDHRTGDGSNQPQHF.

The chain carries TRBV7-2 and TRBJ2-1; 8 nucleotides align to TRBD1. With 5 bases clipped from V and 8 bases from J, the junction kept 14 bases outside the gene matches. Germline CDR1 SGHTA, CDR2 FQGNSA. CDR3 length: 16 amino acids. DNA of the CDR3: TGTGCCAGCAGCGCCCCGGACAGGGTGATTGGCCATGAGCAGTTCTTC. Translated: CASSAPDRVIGHEQFF.

There are a few counts of this clone. At the DNA level, this CDR3 is encoded by other sequences in the same sample as well. The J gene is TRBJ2-7, the V gene TRBV12-3 or TRBV12-4; possible D gene TRBD1, 5 bases. This CDR3 has 13 residues. V lost 3 bases, J lost 4 bases, and 10 bases lay in between. Here the CDR3 reads CASSFGRDYEQYF. The DNA for the CDR3 is TGTGCCAGCAGTTTCGGCAGGGATTACGAGCAGTACTTC.

The chain uses TRBV12-3 or TRBV12-4 and TRBJ1-2, with unresolved D. The CDR3 is 11 residues long. Deletions cut 5 bases from V and 8 bases from J, with 9 bases between. The CDR3 loop is CASSRLEGYTF. Here the CDR3 DNA reads TGTGCCAGCAGTCGACTTGAGGGCTACACCTTC.

V gene TRBV30 combines with J gene TRBJ2-2; D might be TRBD2 (5 bases). The V end lost 4 bases, the J end lost 7 bases, and 13 bases lay between the germline ends. CDR3 length: 13 residues. Germline loops: CDR1 GTSNPN, CDR2 SVGIG (reference sequence). CDR3 DNA sequence: TGTGCCTGGATTGGTGCTGGGAGCGGGGAGCTGTTTTTT. This gives the protein CAWIGAGSGELFF.

The chain combines TRBV5-4 with TRBJ2-5; tentative D call: TRBD1 (5 bases). This CDR3 spans 13 amino acids. The germline V and J ends were trimmed by 5 bases and 2 bases, with 10 bases remaining between them. Looked up from germline, CDR1 is SGHNT and CDR2 is YYREEE (reference sequence). The CDR3 is CASSYDSQETQYF. CDR3 DNA sequence: TGTGCCAGCAGTTACGACAGTCAAGAGACCCAGTACTTC.

The rearrangement links TRBV18 to TRBJ2-5, with D possibly being TRBD1 (6 bases). CDR3 length: 17 amino acids. Germline assignment: CDR1 KGHSH and CDR2 LQKENI. V lost 0 bases to trimming and J lost 1 base, with 15 bases between them. CDR3 in amino acids: CASSPPTGTVGQETQYF. DNA for the CDR3: TGTGCCAGCTCACCACCTACAGGGACGGTGGGCCAAGAGACCCAGTACTTC.

This chain uses TRBV10-3 with TRBJ1-4; the match to TRBD1 covers 7 bases. The ends lost 0 bases at V and 6 bases at J; junction bases unmatched: 7. This CDR3 has 16 residues. From germline, CDR1 is ENHRY and CDR2 SYGVKD. As DNA, the CDR3 is TGTGCCATCAGTGAGTCCCCGACAGGGCGGGATGAAAAACTGTTTTTT. Translating gives CAISESPTGRDEKLFF.

This chain connects TRBV5-6 to TRBJ1-2; 7 nucleotides align to TRBD1. CDR3 length equals 14 residues. J lost 3 bases, V lost 2 bases, and 4 bases had no gene match. In germline, CDR1 is SGHDT, CDR2 YYEEEE. The CDR3 bases are TGTGCCAGCAGCTTTCAGGGGGTGGACTATGGCTACACCTTC. It yields the protein CASSFQGVDYGYTF.

The genes are TRBV12-3 or TRBV12-4 and TRBJ2-3, with D hard to call. V was cut by 3 bases and J by 5 bases, with 3 bases left in between. The CDR3 loop spans 11 amino acids. CDR3 DNA: TGTGCCAGCAGTTTCGGAGATACGCAGTATTTT. This gives the protein CASSFGDTQYF.

This clone was seen only a few times. The chain links TRBV30 to TRBJ1-5; D ambiguous. Germline assignment: CDR1 GTSNPN and CDR2 SVGIG (reference sequence). Deletions cut 0 bases from V and 4 bases from J, with 16 bases between. The CDR3 covers 16 residues. The CDR3 loop reads CAWSVPFNSGNQPQHF. The DNA of the CDR3 is TGTGCCTGGAGTGTACCCTTTAACTCGGGGAATCAGCCCCAGCATTTT.

This clone was picked up a small number of times. The J gene is TRBJ1-6, the V gene TRBV30, with 7 bases aligning to TRBD1. The J segment lost 9 bases and the V segment lost 1 base, leaving 3 bases of the junction unmatched. CDR3 size: 13 residues. Germline CDR1 is GTSNPN and CDR2 is SVGIG (reference sequence). The DNA of the CDR3 is TGTGCCTGGAGTGGATACAGGGGTTCACCCCTCCACTTT. Translating it yields CAWSGYRGSPLHF.

V usage is TRBV29-1 and J usage is TRBJ1-6; 7 bases align to TRBD1. Looked up from germline, CDR1 is SQVTM and CDR2 is ANQGSEA. This CDR3 is 13 amino acids long. The J segment lost 7 bases and the V segment lost 5 bases, leaving 5 bases of the junction unmatched. CDR3 DNA sequence: TGCAGCGTTTTAACAGGGGCAAATTCACCCCTCCACTTT. As protein: CSVLTGANSPLHF.

V gene TRBV7-6 combines with J gene TRBJ2-1, with D tentatively TRBD2 (5 bases). Germline CDR1 and CDR2: SGHVS and FNYEAQ. V was pared by 2 bases and J by 6 bases, with 17 bases between. The CDR3 totals 16 residues. Here the CDR3 reads CASSLNHAGESNEQFF. The CDR3, as DNA: TGTGCCAGCAGCTTAAATCATGCTGGGGAGAGCAATGAGCAGTTCTTC.

The chain uses TRBV25-1 and TRBJ1-5, with unresolved D. This CDR3 has 12 amino acids. Trimming stripped 4 bases from V and 5 bases from J, with 6 bases between. CDR1 and CDR2 (germline): MGHDK, SYGVNS. The CDR3 DNA reads as TGTGCCAGCAGTGTTTCAGATCAGCCCCAGCATTTT. It translates to CASSVSDQPQHF.

In its sample, this clone was seen a few times. CDR3 protein: CASSEQGAPTEAFF. Written as DNA, the CDR3 is TGCGCCAGCAGTGAACAGGGGGCGCCCACTGAAGCTTTCTTT. The chain joins TRBV10-2 to TRBJ1-1; the match to TRBD1 covers 9 bases. The V gene end was trimmed by 3 bases and the J gene end by 4 bases; junction bases not matched to a gene: 3. CDR3 length equals 14 residues. Germline lookup yields CDR1 WSHSY and CDR2 SAAADI.

The gene calls are TRBV4-1 and TRBJ1-1, with no clear D. V gave up 6 bases and J gave up 2 bases, with 10 bases separating them. CDR3 length: 13 residues. In germline, CDR1 is MGHRA, CDR2 YSYEKL. The DNA of the CDR3 is TGCGCCAGCAGTGCCGGGGTAAACACTGAAGCTTTCTTT. It encodes CASSAGVNTEAFF.

The J gene is TRBJ2-3, the V gene TRBV6-5; D possibly corresponds to TRBD1 (5 bases). The CDR3 covers 13 residues. Germline CDR1 and CDR2: MNHEY and SVGAGI. V shed 2 bases and J shed 6 bases, with 9 bases lying between them. The CDR3 region is CASSYPGQDTQYF. CDR3 coding DNA: TGTGCCAGCAGTTACCCAGGGCAGGATACGCAGTATTTT.

J is TRBJ1-3 and V is TRBV18; D is undetermined. The CDR3 length is 15 residues. CDR1 and CDR2 from the germline V gene are KGHSH and LQKENI. The V and J ends lost 3 bases and 1 base respectively, with 10 bases between them. The CDR3 sequence: CASSPPGLSGNTIYF. DNA for the CDR3: TGTGCCAGCTCACCTCCCGGACTATCTGGAAACACCATATATTTT.

V gene TRBV3-1 (or the pseudogene TRBV3-2) combines with J gene TRBJ1-1; 10 nucleotides line up with TRBD1. The CDR3 runs to 13 residues. After removal of 4 bases from V and 5 bases from J, the junction contained 1 base not matched to a gene. Per the germline V gene, CDR1 is LGHDT and CDR2 is YNNKEL (reference sequence). As DNA, the CDR3 is TGTGCCAGCAGCCGACAGGGGGCGACTGAAGCTTTCTTT. Its translation: CASSRQGATEAFF.